The source of this T cell receptor (beta chain) is a study of T cell responses to AZD1222 COVID-19 vaccine. CDR1 is MNHEY and CDR2 is SVGEGT in the germline V gene. Trimming took 4 bases from V and 6 from J; bases not matched to a gene: 14. The CDR3 sequence is 17 residues long. General study findings and limits: The donor group comprised mostly white British people and more females; the analysis possibly underestimated clonal diversity. The span of vaccine-associated CD4 TCRs extended across spike, with dominance at 160-218 and 743-854.

This clone was detected a few times. Its cognate antigen is unknown. Clones were read by immunoSEQ multiplex PCR, and TCRdb kept only the in-frame ones, dropping some. The profile shows about 130,000 clones, 80% to 90% of them singletons. This sample comprised peripheral blood, obtained on day 0 of AZD1222 vaccination. This receptor was identified in an adult in good health. The rearrangement links TRBV6-2 or TRBV6-3 to TRBJ2-1, with 8 bases lining up with TRBD2. CDR3 region: CASSFRGSSGSFNEQFF. The CDR3 DNA sequence: TGTGCCAGCAGTTTCCGGGGGTCCAGCGGGAGTTTCAATGAGCAGTTCTTC.